Sequencing of this TCR beta chain was carried out in a study of blood T cell repertoires in COVID-19. In terms of age and location, participants ranged from about 18 to 95 years and lived in about two dozen US areas. Participants were placed into cohorts based on the clinical history they reported. Clones were read by immunoSEQ multiplex PCR, and TCRdb kept only the in-frame ones, dropping some. The table records roughly 430,000 clones, roughly 88% of them present only once. CDR1 and CDR2 (germline): SGHRS, YFSETQ. With 5 bases removed from V and 4 bases from J, the gap between germline ends came to 9 bases. The CDR3 runs 12 residues.

This receptor was taken from a woman younger than 35 who had been exposed to COVID-19. The rearrangement uses TRBV5-1 and TRBJ1-1; a possible D gene is TRBD1 (5 bases). Specimen: PBMCs or T cells enriched from blood (not recorded which). The CDR3 DNA follows: TGCGCCAGCAGATCAGGGTTCACTGAAGCTTTCTTT. This gives the protein CASRSGFTEAFF.